Listed here are 19 T cell receptor beta chains from one sample, sequenced in a study of cytomegalovirus exposure and HLA in healthy donors. With 60 Vbeta and 13 Jbeta primers, the PCR was carried out. Measured with immunoSEQ multiplex PCR; TCRdb has only the in-frame clones, and not every one. The sample comprises under 200,000 clones, roughly 77% of which are singletons, and roughly 2% rests with the top ten. The sequencing input was PBMCs. The receptors originated from a man over 45 in good health and CMV-seropositive.

This clone was observed a handful of times. One junction end does not reproduce the germline sequence, and a read error may be involved. This chain joins TRBV6-1 and TRBJ1-5; TRBD1 aligns across 9 bases. Germline V gene data show CDR1 as MNHNS and CDR2 as SASEGT. CDR3 size: 18 residues. For the CDR3, the DNA is TGTGCCATCAGTGAGGAAGGCTACACAGGGGGCTTCAATCAGCCCCAGCATTTT. Protein product: CAISEEGYTGGFNQPQHF.

CDR3 bases: TGTGCCAGCAGTTACTCGCACAGGGATGGCTATGGCTACACCTTC. This translates into CASSYSHRDGYGYTF. The chain combines TRBV6-5 with TRBJ1-2; perhaps TRBD1 as D (6 bases). The CDR3 sequence is 15 residues long. The germline CDR1 and CDR2 sequences are MNHEY and SVGAGI. V was clipped by 0 bases and J by 4 bases, with 12 bases between them.

V usage is TRBV6-1 and J usage is TRBJ1-2; 8 nucleotides agree with TRBD1. J was trimmed by 8 bases and V by 6 bases; bases with no gene match: 8. Germline CDR1 reads MNHNS; CDR2 reads SASEGT. This CDR3 region has 13 residues. The CDR3 spells CASSPDRVRGYTF. The CDR3 DNA reads TGTGCCAGCAGCCCGGACAGGGTTCGGGGCTACACCTTC.

This clone came up once. This chain connects TRBV7-8 to TRBJ2-1; 14 bases are a match to TRBD2. The germline CDR1 and CDR2 sequences are SGHVS and FQNEAQ. V lost 5 bases to trimming and J lost 3 bases; unmatched junction nucleotides: 3. This CDR3 is 16 amino acids long. The DNA of the CDR3 is TGTGCCAGCAGCGGACTAGCGGGGGGCTACTACAATGAGCAGTTCTTC. This gives the protein CASSGLAGGYYNEQFF.

The J gene is TRBJ2-7, the V gene TRBV6-6; no clear D. The length of the CDR3 is 14 residues. Germline CDR1 reads MNHNY; CDR2 reads SVGAGI (reference sequence). V lost 0 bases and J lost 4, with 10 bases in between. The CDR3 sequence: CASSYSLDSYEQYF. In DNA, the CDR3 is TGTGCCAGCAGTTACTCCCTCGATAGTTACGAGCAGTACTTC.

This chain joins TRBV29-1 and TRBJ2-7, with TRBD1 identical over 7 bases. This CDR3 is 16 amino acids long. Germline V gives CDR1 SQVTM, CDR2 ANQGSEA. V shed 0 bases, J shed 3 bases, and the junction held 11 bases outside the gene matches. The CDR3 nucleotides are TGCAGCGTTGAAGATAAAGGCAGGGGGATAGACTACGAGCAGTACTTC. This codes for CSVEDKGRGIDYEQYF.

The chain couples TRBV18 to TRBJ2-1; D is perhaps TRBD2 (5 bases). The germline V and J ends were trimmed by 1 base and 0 bases, with 13 bases remaining between them. The CDR3 is 17 amino acids. Germline V CDR1 and CDR2: KGHSH, LQKENI. Here the CDR3 DNA reads TGTGCCAGCTCACCACGTTTGAGGGCCAGCTCCTACAATGAGCAGTTCTTC. This sequence encodes CASSPRLRASSYNEQFF. Full variable domain (missing parts from reference TRBV18 and TRBJ2-1): NAGVMQNPRHLVRRRGQEARLRCSPMKGHSHVYWYRQLPEEGLKFMVYLQKENIIDESGMPKERFSAEFPKEGPSILRIQQVVRGDSAAYFCASSPRLRASSYNEQFFGPGTRLTVL.

The chain links TRBV12-5 to TRBJ1-1; D may be TRBD1 (5 bases). This CDR3 region has 16 residues. CDR1 is LGHNT, CDR2 FRNRAP, per germline. V lost 1 base and J 3 bases, leaving 15 bases between the germline ends. The CDR3 loop is CASGLEGRRDYTEAFF. CDR3 DNA: TGTGCTAGTGGTTTGGAGGGACGGCGGGACTACACTGAAGCTTTCTTT.

The chain couples TRBV4-3 to TRBJ1-2; D gene unclear. Looked up from germline, CDR1 is LGHNA and CDR2 is YSLEER. V gave up 0 bases and J gave up 7 bases, with 12 bases separating them. The CDR3 loop spans 14 amino acids. The CDR3 nucleotides read TGCGCCAGCAGCCAAGATTTAGTCTGGGCTGGCTACACCTTC. This sequence encodes CASSQDLVWAGYTF.

The chain links TRBV9 to TRBJ1-4; 7 bases are shared with TRBD1. V was pared by 4 bases and J by 4 bases, with 7 bases of the junction left unmatched. Per the germline V gene, CDR1 is SGDLS and CDR2 is YYNGEE. The CDR3 is made up of 15 amino acids. The DNA of the CDR3 is TGTGCCAGCAGCAACGGGGACAGATTTAATGAAAAACTGTTTTTT. Amino acids: CASSNGDRFNEKLFF. The full variable domain, completed using reference TRBV9 and TRBJ1-4, is DSGVTQTPKHLITATGQRVTLRCSPRSGDLSVYWYQQSLDQGLQFLIQYYNGEERAKGNILERFSAQQFPDLHSELNLSSLELGDSALYFCASSNGDRFNEKLFFGSGTQLSVL.

This clone was picked up one time. V gene TRBV9 combines with J gene TRBJ1-2; TRBD1 is a possible D gene (6 bases). This CDR3 has 13 residues. CDR1 is SGDLS and CDR2 is YYNGEE in the germline V gene. Trimming removed 2 bases at V and 5 bases at J, with 10 bases between. The CDR3: CASSVTGSYGYTF. The DNA for the CDR3 is TGTGCCAGCAGCGTTACAGGGTCATATGGCTACACCTTC.

V and J are TRBV7-3 and TRBJ2-3, with TRBD2 identical over 11 bases. CDR1 and CDR2 (germline): SGHTA, FQGTGA. The CDR3 has 15 amino acids. V lost 5 bases, J lost 4 bases, and 5 bases stayed unmatched. As DNA, the CDR3 is TGTGCCAGCAGCCTTAGCGGGGGGGCACCAGATACGCAGTATTTT. Its protein is CASSLSGGAPDTQYF.

The chain employs TRBV7-9 and TRBJ2-3; 9 bases align to TRBD2. The CDR3 totals 17 residues. CDR1 is SEHNR, CDR2 FQNEAQ, per germline (reference sequence). The junction had 10 bases not matched to a gene; V was cut back by 5 bases and J by 1 base. The chain's CDR3 is CASSPGLATLRTDTQYF. The CDR3 nucleotides read TGTGCCAGCAGCCCCGGACTAGCGACATTACGCACAGATACGCAGTATTTT.

This chain links TRBV11-3 with TRBJ2-1, with 12 bases fitting TRBD2. The germline CDR1 and CDR2 sequences are SGHNT and YENEEA. This CDR3 contains 18 residues. V trimming: 1 base; J trimming: 0 bases; junction bases outside the gene matches: 4. The CDR3 bases are TGTGCCAGCAGCTTAGGACTAGCGGGGGACAGCTCCTACAATGAGCAGTTCTTC. Protein sequence: CASSLGLAGDSSYNEQFF.

The rearrangement joins TRBV5-4 to TRBJ1-1, with no clear D. Trimming shortened V by 4 bases and J by 5 bases, and 15 bases separated the two germline ends. Per the germline V gene, CDR1 is SGHNT and CDR2 is YYREEE (reference sequence). The CDR3 spans 14 residues. In DNA form, the CDR3 reads TGTGCCAGCAGCCCCCACCCGGGAAGAACTGAAGCTTTCTTT. It translates to CASSPHPGRTEAFF. The full variable domain, its missing parts supplied by reference TRBV5-4 and TRBJ1-1, is ETGVTQSPTHLIKTRGQQVTLRCSSQSGHNTVSWYQQALGQGPQFIFQYYREEENGRGNFPPRFSGLQFPNYSSELNVNALELDDSALYLCASSPHPGRTEAFFGQGTRLTVV.

This chain joins TRBV28 and TRBJ2-5; 7 positions agree with TRBD1. Trimming at V came to 5 bases and at J to 0 bases, leaving 6 bases not matched to a gene. Per germline, CDR1 MDHEN and CDR2 SYDVKM. The CDR3 is 15 residues long. The CDR3 DNA reads as TGTGCCAGCAGTCCACTGACAGGGAACCAAGAGACCCAGTACTTC. Translated, it gives CASSPLTGNQETQYF.

The V and J genes are TRBV28 and TRBJ1-5, with D possibly matching TRBD1 (6 bases). The CDR3 runs to 14 residues. Trimming stripped 2 bases from V and 7 bases from J, with 12 bases between. CDR1 MDHEN and CDR2 SYDVKM come from the germline V gene. The CDR3 nucleotides are TGTGCCAGCAGTTTAAGCCAGGGGAACCAGCCCCAGCATTTT. It is translated as CASSLSQGNQPQHF.

The chain couples TRBV5-5 to TRBJ2-7; the match to TRBD1 covers 9 bases. Germline lookup yields CDR1 SGHKS and CDR2 YYEKEE (reference sequence). The CDR3 sequence is 14 residues long. Trimming cost V 8 bases and J 2 bases; bases outside gene matches: 8. The CDR3 here is CASRDRAGTYEQYF. Here the CDR3 DNA reads TGTGCCAGTAGGGACAGGGCGGGGACCTACGAGCAGTACTTC.

V is TRBV7-6 and J is TRBJ2-7; D may be TRBD1 (6 bases). This CDR3 spans 15 amino acids. Trimming took off 4 bases at V and 1 base at J, with 14 bases between the two ends. CDR1 and CDR2 (germline): SGHVS, FNYEAQ. CDR3 sequence reads: CASSSTGTLSYEQYF. For the CDR3, the DNA is TGTGCCAGCAGCTCAACCGGGACACTTTCCTACGAGCAGTACTTC. The full variable domain, in which reference TRBV7-6 and TRBJ2-7 provide the parts outside the CDR3, is GAGVSQSPRYKVTKRGQDVALRCDPISGHVSLYWYRQALGQGPEFLTYFNYEAQQDKSGLPNDRFSAERPEGSISTLTIQRTEQRDSAMYRCASSSTGTLSYEQYFGPGTRLTVT.